This record looks at one T cell receptor (beta chain) sequence and its context. In the study's own analysis: From reference gene primer amplification, estimates of nucleated cell counts were derived. Some clones are missing from TCRdb's copy, which holds only in-frame ones; the method was immunoSEQ multiplex PCR. V and J calls and clone size are as listed in that table; D and trimming were resolved from the DNA. The data show 150,000 to 200,000 clones, approximately 88% seen once. Enrolled through a virtual design, the participants were between about 18 and 100 years of age and came from 24 US areas. Either two negative PCRs, clearance, or symptom resolution qualified Cohort 3 donors as recovered. CDR1 and CDR2 (germline): SGHVS, FNYEAQ. V was pared by 4 bases and J by 4 bases, with 9 bases of the junction left unmatched. The CDR3 extends over 15 amino acids. This entry comes from a study of blood T cell repertoires in COVID-19. Across the whole study: Nucleic acid was either cDNA or gDNA, and it came from T cells, B-cell-depleted T cells, or PBMCs.

The sequencing input was PBMCs or T cells enriched from blood (not recorded which). This sequence joins TRBV7-6 and TRBJ1-2; 7 bases fit TRBD1. The source of this sequence is a woman aged 50 to 60 who had recovered from COVID-19. In DNA form, the CDR3 reads TGTGCCAGCAGCTCCCAGGGGGGATCCAGCTATGGCTACACCTTC. As protein: CASSSQGGSSYGYTF.